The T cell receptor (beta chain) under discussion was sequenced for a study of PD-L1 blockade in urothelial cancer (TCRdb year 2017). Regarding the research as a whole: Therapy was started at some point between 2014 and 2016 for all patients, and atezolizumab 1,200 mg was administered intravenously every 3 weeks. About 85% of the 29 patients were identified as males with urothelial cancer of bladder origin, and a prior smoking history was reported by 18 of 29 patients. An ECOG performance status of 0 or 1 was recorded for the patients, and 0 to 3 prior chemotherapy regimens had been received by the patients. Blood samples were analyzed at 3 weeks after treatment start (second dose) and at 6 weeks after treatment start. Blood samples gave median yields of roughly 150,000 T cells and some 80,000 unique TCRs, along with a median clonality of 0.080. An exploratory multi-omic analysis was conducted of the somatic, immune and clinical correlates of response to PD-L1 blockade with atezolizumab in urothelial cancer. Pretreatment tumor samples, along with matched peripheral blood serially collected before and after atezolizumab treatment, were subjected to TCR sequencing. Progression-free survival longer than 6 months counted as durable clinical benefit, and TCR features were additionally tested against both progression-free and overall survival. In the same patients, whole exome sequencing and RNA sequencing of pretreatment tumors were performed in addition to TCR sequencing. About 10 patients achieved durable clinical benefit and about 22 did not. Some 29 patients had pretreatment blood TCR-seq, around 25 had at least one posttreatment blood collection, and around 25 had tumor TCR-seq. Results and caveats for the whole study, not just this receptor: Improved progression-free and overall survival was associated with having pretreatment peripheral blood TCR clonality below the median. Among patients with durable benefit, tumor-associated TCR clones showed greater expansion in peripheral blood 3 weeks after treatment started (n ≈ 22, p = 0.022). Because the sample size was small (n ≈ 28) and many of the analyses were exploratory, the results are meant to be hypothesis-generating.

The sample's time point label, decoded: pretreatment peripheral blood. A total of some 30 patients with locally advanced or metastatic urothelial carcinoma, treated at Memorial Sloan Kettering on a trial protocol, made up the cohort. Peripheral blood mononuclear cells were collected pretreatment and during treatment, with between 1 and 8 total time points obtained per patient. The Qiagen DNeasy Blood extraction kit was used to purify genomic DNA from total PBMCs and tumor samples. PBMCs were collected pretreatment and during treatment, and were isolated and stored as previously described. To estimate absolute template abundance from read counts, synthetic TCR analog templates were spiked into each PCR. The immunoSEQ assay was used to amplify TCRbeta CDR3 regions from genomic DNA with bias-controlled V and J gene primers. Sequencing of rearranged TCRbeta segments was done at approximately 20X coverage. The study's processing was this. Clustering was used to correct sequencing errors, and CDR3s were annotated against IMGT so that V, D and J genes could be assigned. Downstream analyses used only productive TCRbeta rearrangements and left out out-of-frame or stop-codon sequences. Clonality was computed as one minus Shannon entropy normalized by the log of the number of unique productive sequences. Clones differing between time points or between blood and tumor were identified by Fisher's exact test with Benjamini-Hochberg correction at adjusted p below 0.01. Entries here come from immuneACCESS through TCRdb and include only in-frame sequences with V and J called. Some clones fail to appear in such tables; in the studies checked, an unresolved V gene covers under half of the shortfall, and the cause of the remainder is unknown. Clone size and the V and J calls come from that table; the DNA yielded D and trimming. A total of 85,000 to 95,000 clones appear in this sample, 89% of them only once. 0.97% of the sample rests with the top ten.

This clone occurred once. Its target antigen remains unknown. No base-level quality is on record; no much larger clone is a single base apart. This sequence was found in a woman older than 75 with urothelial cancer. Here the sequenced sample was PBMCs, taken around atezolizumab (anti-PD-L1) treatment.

The bases are TGCGCCAGCAGCATGGGACAGAGCACAGATACGCAGTATTTT. Its amino acids are CASSMGQSTDTQYF. The rearranged segments are TRBV5-1 and TRBJ2-3; 7 central nucleotides agree with TRBD1. Trimmed from V: 4 bases; trimmed from J: 0 bases; junction bases lacking a gene match: 2. There are 14 amino acids in the CDR3, from cysteine to phenylalanine inclusive. CDR3 DNA only is kept here, 42 bases in frame from base 1. CDR1 and CDR2, per the germline V gene, are SGHRS and YFSETQ. The entire variable domain, with the stretches around the CDR3 drawn from the reference TRBV5-1 and TRBJ2-3 proteins, is KAGVTQTPRYLIKTRGQQVTLSCSPISGHRSVSWYQQTPGQGLQFLFEYFSETQRNKGNFPGRFSGRQFSNSRSEMNVSTLELGDSALYLCASSMGQSTDTQYFGPGTRLTVL.